This TCR beta chain came from a study of cytomegalovirus exposure and HLA in healthy donors. The study, taken as a whole, reports: Associated with cytomegalovirus, according to the listing, were 150 to 200 TCR beta chains. Reportedly, cytomegalovirus status was diagnosed with high sensitivity and specificity. Through in vitro validation, a few CMV-associated chains were shown to be specific for CMV antigens. Rarity characterized most TCR sequences, yet some public TCRs appeared in many donors.

Here immunoSEQ multiplex PCR was the method, and the copy in TCRdb shows in-frame clones only, minus some. The table lists some 98,000 clones, around nine tenths of them singletons. Of note for this clone: Its matching antigen is unknown.

V was trimmed by 4 bases and J by 3 bases, leaving 9 bases between them. Germline-derived CDR1 and CDR2 are SNHLY and FYNNEI. The CDR3 has 13 residues. This receptor was identified in a woman in her 30s in good health and CMV-seronegative. The specimen was PBMCs. The chain has TRBV2 and TRBJ2-5, with a tentative D call TRBD1 (5 bases). Written as DNA, the CDR3 is TGTGCCAGCAGTGTAGACAGAAAAGAGACCCAGTACTTC. As protein: CASSVDRKETQYF. Complete variable domain (other parts from reference TRBV2 and TRBJ2-5): EPEVTQTPSHQVTQMGQEVILRCVPISNHLYFYWYRQILGQKVEFLVSFYNNEISEKSEIFDDQFSVERPDGSNFTLKIRSTKLEDSAMYFCASSVDRKETQYFGPGTRLLVL.